Listed here are 26 T cell receptor beta chains from one sample, sequenced in a study of human T cells and chemical hapten exposure. TCRdb processed the RACE reads anew with MiXCR; each CDR3 protein has one entry. The profile covers about 35,000 distinct CDR3 sequences, with 5.5% to 8% appearing a single time and around 8.4% taken by the ten largest. Time point reported: patch test 1, 2 weeks after DPC sensitization. Treatment: therapeutic diphenylcyclopropenone sensitization with weekly scalp DPC. The study extracted total RNA from unfractionated whole blood. The sample was whole blood, taken in connection with sensitization to the hapten diphenylcyclopropenone (DPC). These receptor sequences come from a woman aged 30 to 39 with alopecia areata. Some clones in this sample may be carry-over from other donors' samples.

The chain links TRBV20-1 to TRBJ2-7; 10 nucleotides line up with TRBD1. The germline V gene encodes CDR1 DFQATT and CDR2 SNEGSKA (reference sequence). V shed 4 bases, J shed 5 bases, and the junction held 5 bases outside the gene matches. The CDR3 spans 13 residues. CDR3: CSATGTGVHEQYF. The CDR3 DNA reads as TGCAGTGCTACCGGGACAGGGGTACACGAGCAGTACTTC.

This clonotype has at least ten counts. The rearrangement joins TRBV6-6 to TRBJ1-4, with a weak D call TRBD1 (6 bases). The CDR3 covers 15 residues. The V end lost 7 bases, the J end lost 8 bases, and 20 bases lay between the germline ends. Germline values: CDR1 MNHNY, CDR2 SVGAGI (reference sequence). The CDR3 reads CASTTGTRVPEKLFF. In DNA form, the CDR3 reads TGTGCCAGCACCACCGGGACAAGGGTTCCGGAAAAACTGTTTTTT.

This clonotype has a count of ten or more. The chain couples TRBV5-1 to TRBJ2-7; 7 bases align to TRBD2. This CDR3 region has 15 residues. Germline CDR1 is SGHRS and CDR2 is YFSETQ. The V segment lost 3 bases and the J segment 2 bases; nucleotides outside the gene matches: 8. CDR3 sequence (DNA): TGCGCCAGCAGCTCCCAGGCGGGGGTACCCTACGAGCAGTACTTC. Translating gives CASSSQAGVPYEQYF.

This clonotype was recorded many times. The chain carries TRBV6-2 or TRBV6-3 and TRBJ2-5; 9 positions match TRBD2. The CDR3 sequence is 12 residues long. V lost 8 bases to trimming and J lost 5 bases; unmatched junction nucleotides: 3. CDR1 is MNHEY and CDR2 is SVGEGT in the germline V gene. The CDR3 nucleotides read TGTGCCAGCCAGCGGGGGGAGGAGACCCAGTACTTC. This gives the protein CASQRGEETQYF.

This clonotype appeared many times. The V call is TRBV4-1, the J call TRBJ2-7, with TRBD2 matching over 9 bases. CDR1 is MGHRA and CDR2 is YSYEKL in the germline V gene. The CDR3 extends over 13 amino acids. The V segment lost 4 bases and the J segment 6 bases; nucleotides outside the gene matches: 4. The CDR3: CASSPSGAPEQYF. CDR3 nucleotides: TGCGCCAGCAGCCCTAGCGGGGCGCCCGAGCAGTACTTC.

This clonotype was seen repeatedly, ten times or more. The V call is TRBV30, the J call TRBJ1-2, with 7 bases identical to TRBD1. Looked up from germline, CDR1 is GTSNPN and CDR2 is SVGIG (reference sequence). V lost 2 bases, J lost 6 bases, and 3 bases stayed unmatched. CDR3 length equals 12 residues. The CDR3, as DNA: TGTGCCTGGAGTCCAGGGGGGAATGGCTACACCTTC. The encoded protein is CAWSPGGNGYTF.

This clonotype was recorded many times. The J gene is TRBJ2-3, the V gene TRBV6-5; the D gene could be TRBD1 or TRBD2 (6 bases each). Trimming took 7 bases from V and 1 from J, leaving 12 bases between them. In germline, CDR1 is MNHEY, CDR2 SVGAGI. CDR3 length: 14 amino acids. CDR3 DNA sequence: TGTGCCAGCACTAACAGGGAGGGCACAGATACGCAGTATTTT. Translation gives CASTNREGTDTQYF.

In this sample, this clonotype turned up a few times. This chain uses TRBV28 with TRBJ2-6; perhaps TRBD1 as D (5 bases). Deletions cut 6 bases from V and 1 base from J, with 13 bases between. CDR1 and CDR2 (germline): MDHEN, SYDVKM. CDR3 length equals 16 residues. CDR3 DNA: TGTGCCAGCAGCCTTACAGGTCGTTCTGGGGCCAACGTCCTGACTTTC. It specifies CASSLTGRSGANVLTF.

This clonotype appeared many times. V usage is TRBV3-1 and J usage is TRBJ2-7; D not resolved. The V and J ends lost 2 bases and 5 bases respectively, with 4 bases between them. Germline V gives CDR1 LGHDT, CDR2 YNNKEL (reference sequence). This CDR3 is 11 amino acids long. The CDR3 region is CASSQLHEQYF. As DNA, the CDR3 is TGTGCCAGCAGCCAATTGCACGAGCAGTACTTC.

This clonotype showed up many times. The chain links TRBV6-5 to TRBJ1-4; D remains ambiguous. V lost 0 bases and J 6 bases, leaving 11 bases between the germline ends. Per germline, CDR1 MNHEY and CDR2 SVGAGI. The CDR3 sequence is 15 residues long. The CDR3 here is CASSYSSWSYEKLFF. The CDR3 nucleotides are TGTGCCAGCAGTTACTCGAGTTGGTCATATGAAAAACTGTTTTTT.

This clonotype was observed at least ten times. CDR3 protein: CASSLSGENTGELFF. The CDR3 DNA sequence: TGTGCCAGCAGCTTGTCCGGGGAGAACACCGGGGAGCTGTTTTTT. This rearrangement joins TRBV5-5 to TRBJ2-2; TRBD2 is a possible D gene (5 bases). The length of the CDR3 is 15 residues. The germline gives CDR1 SGHKS, CDR2 YYEKEE (reference sequence). Deletions cut 1 base from V and 1 base from J, with 8 bases between.

The V and J genes are TRBV6-6 and TRBJ1-3; D unresolved. V lost 8 bases to trimming and J lost 3 bases, with 5 bases between them. The CDR3 is made up of 11 amino acids. Germline assignment: CDR1 MNHNY and CDR2 SVGAGI (reference sequence). CDR3 sequence reads: CASGNGNTIYF. The CDR3 coding sequence is TGTGCCAGCGGGAATGGAAACACCATATATTTT.

This clonotype was picked up many times. The genes are TRBV4-2 and TRBJ2-3; D tentatively reads TRBD1 or TRBD2 (5 bases each). Deletions cut 0 bases from V and 0 bases from J, with 10 bases between. Per the germline V gene, CDR1 is LGHNA and CDR2 is YNFKEQ. This CDR3 has 16 residues. The CDR3 bases are TGTGCCAGCAGCCAAGACGTGGGGGTGAGCACAGATACGCAGTATTTT. This sequence encodes CASSQDVGVSTDTQYF.

This clonotype came up many times. The V and J genes are TRBV7-2 and TRBJ2-3; 9 positions agree with TRBD2. This CDR3 has 15 residues. The germline CDR1 and CDR2 sequences are SGHTA and FQGNSA. V was pared by 3 bases and J by 5 bases, with 6 bases of the junction left unmatched. This CDR3 reads CASSFVAGAGDTQYF. CDR3 DNA: TGTGCCAGCAGCTTCGTAGCGGGGGCAGGAGATACGCAGTATTTT.

This clonotype was counted at least ten times. CDR3: CATRRDRNNEQFF. CDR3 sequence (DNA): TGTGCCACCCGACGGGACCGGAACAATGAGCAGTTCTTC. The J gene is TRBJ2-1, the V gene TRBV15; D tentatively fits TRBD1 or TRBD2 (5 bases each). V lost 8 bases and J 5 bases, leaving 13 bases between the germline ends. Germline CDR1 reads LNHNV; CDR2 reads YYDKDF (reference sequence). This CDR3 has 13 amino acids.

The chain uses TRBV4-3 and TRBJ1-5; D uncertain. In germline, CDR1 is LGHNA, CDR2 YSLEER. The CDR3 has 13 amino acids. The V end was cut by 1 base, the J end by 7 bases, with 8 bases between. In DNA, the CDR3 is TGCGCCAGCAGCCAAGGGAGAAAACAGCCCCAGCATTTT. Translation gives CASSQGRKQPQHF.

This clonotype has only a few counts. The chain recombines TRBV27 with TRBJ2-5; D perhaps matches TRBD2 (6 bases). With 4 bases removed from V and 7 bases from J, the gap between germline ends came to 10 bases. The germline CDR1 and CDR2 sequences are MNHEY and SMNVEV (reference sequence). This CDR3 spans 12 amino acids. The CDR3 sequence: CASSSVGGTQYF. CDR3 sequence (DNA): TGTGCCAGCAGTTCTGTGGGGGGGACCCAGTACTTC.

This clonotype was detected many times. V gene TRBV5-1 combines with J gene TRBJ1-2, with a possible D match to TRBD1 (6 bases). V lost 4 bases and J 0 bases, leaving 13 bases between the germline ends. The CDR3 covers 15 residues. Germline-derived CDR1 and CDR2 are SGHRS and YFSETQ. In nucleotides, the CDR3 is TGCGCCAGCAGCATGGACAGCTCCTCTAACTATGGCTACACCTTC. It is translated as CASSMDSSSNYGYTF.

This clonotype was observed a few times. The V gene is TRBV27, the J gene TRBJ1-6; no clear D gene. CDR3 length: 16 amino acids. V gave up 3 bases and J gave up 1 base, with 10 bases separating them. Germline V CDR1 and CDR2: MNHEY, SMNVEV (reference sequence). CDR3 amino acids: CASSLNVVSYNSPLHF. The CDR3 bases are TGTGCCAGCAGTTTGAATGTGGTTTCCTATAATTCACCCCTCCACTTT.

This clonotype was counted a few times. J is TRBJ1-2 and V is TRBV5-4; 10 nucleotides match TRBD1. Germline assignment: CDR1 SGHNT and CDR2 YYREEE (reference sequence). The CDR3 sequence is 15 residues long. V dropped 3 bases and J dropped 4; count of bases not matched to a gene: 6. The CDR3 region is CASSSTTGGVYGYTF. The CDR3 nucleotides read TGTGCCAGCAGCTCTACGACAGGGGGCGTCTATGGCTACACCTTC.

This clonotype has more than one count but fewer than ten. The V and J genes are TRBV20-1 and TRBJ2-3, with D unresolved. The ends were cut back, 3 bases at V and 4 bases at J, with 5 bases in the middle. The CDR3 is 11 residues long. Germline V gives CDR1 DFQATT, CDR2 SNEGSKA (reference sequence). CDR3: CSARVADTQYF. CDR3 bases: TGCAGTGCTAGGGTCGCAGATACGCAGTATTTT.

This clonotype showed up many times. This chain links TRBV6-2 or TRBV6-3 with TRBJ2-3; D uncertain. In germline, CDR1 is MNHEY, CDR2 SVGEGT. Trimming took off 7 bases at V and 0 bases at J, with 8 bases between the two ends. CDR3 length: 13 residues. The CDR3, as DNA: TGTGCCAGCATGGCGGATAGCACAGATACGCAGTATTTT. It encodes CASMADSTDTQYF.

The V call is TRBV13, the J call TRBJ2-7, with TRBD2 identical over 8 bases. The CDR3 spans 13 residues. V gave up 10 bases and J gave up 5 bases; unmatched junction bases: 10. CDR1 is PRHDT and CDR2 is FYEKMQ in the germline V gene (reference sequence). In DNA, the CDR3 is TGTGCCACCGGGGGGGCCCGTAGGGACGAGCAGTACTTC. Translation gives CATGGARRDEQYF.

In regard to this clonotype: The junction and the germline gene differ at one end; a read error may be behind it. The gene calls are TRBV28 and TRBJ2-7, with 11 bases fitting TRBD1. CDR1 MDHEN and CDR2 SYDVKM come from the germline V gene. CDR3 length: 14 amino acids. CDR3 in DNA: TGTGCCAGCAGTTTATCAAACCGGGACAGGGGGTATCACTTC. Translation: CASSLSNRDRGYHF.

The gene calls are TRBV4-2 and TRBJ2-1; TRBD2 agrees at 8 bases. From germline, CDR1 is LGHNA and CDR2 YNFKEQ. The junction had 4 bases not matched to a gene; V was cut back by 1 base and J by 2 bases. The CDR3 extends over 16 amino acids. The CDR3 region has the DNA TGTGCCAGCAGCCAAGTAGCGGGGACAACCTACAATGAGCAGTTCTTC. Its translation is CASSQVAGTTYNEQFF.

In this sample, this clonotype turned up many times. This chain joins TRBV20-1 and TRBJ1-2; 8 nucleotides align to TRBD1. The V gene's germline CDR1 is DFQATT and CDR2 SNEGSKA (reference sequence). The trim removed 0 bases at V and 3 bases at J, leaving 0 bases unmatched. This CDR3 is built from 13 residues. CDR3 sequence: CSAREDRDYGYTF. CDR3 DNA sequence: TGCAGTGCTAGAGAGGACAGGGACTATGGCTACACCTTC.